This entry describes one T cell receptor beta chain. What it recognizes is unknown. Naive CD8 populations comprised CD45RO-negative cells positively selected for CCR7, excluding terminally differentiated effector memory CD45RA+ cells. None of the donors, who were healthy HIV-negative adults, had recently had acute infections or vaccinations. This specimen belongs to a study of shared clonotypes between healthy human individuals. Across the study: There were three CD4 naive, three CD4 memory, two CD8 naive and one CD8 memory plates per donor. Whole-study findings and limits: Owing to a small donor count, the genetic and exposure-history diversity represented was limited.

Researchers divided each subset's genomic DNA evenly across several immunoSEQ plates. Data came from immunoSEQ multiplex PCR; TCRdb stores just in-frame clones and leaves some out. The sample records some 2,000,000 clones, about 95% being singletons. V was pared by 7 bases and J by 1 base, with 11 bases of the junction left unmatched. CDR1 and CDR2 (germline): SQVTM, ANQGSEA. The CDR3 has 15 residues. The receptor comes from a man aged 18 to 29 in good health. The chain joins TRBV29-1 to TRBJ1-2; 8 nucleotides match TRBD1. Input material: naive CD8+ T cells sorted from blood. CDR3 sequence: CSATGQGSNNYGYTF. In DNA form, the CDR3 reads TGCAGCGCCACCGGACAGGGCTCAAATAACTATGGCTACACCTTC.